These T cell receptor beta chains were read from a single sample in a study of blood T cell repertoires in COVID-19. Assay: immunoSEQ multiplex PCR; the TCRdb copy retains only in-frame clones and omits some. The sample includes about 170,000 clones, roughly 88% of them seen just once. Sequencing was done on a sample of peripheral blood. These receptors were collected from a man aged 18-30 years with COVID-19, enrolled during active disease. Both conserved end residues are part of each CDR3. The order of the fields is J gene, clone size, V gene, CDR3 length, D gene, CDR3 protein, CDR3 DNA. D genes are given only for firm matches. The size entry is marked missing in some rows and otherwise reads once, few, many or a size class.

j_gene: TRBJ2-3
abundance: .
v_gene: TRBV7-8
len: 16
d_gene: TRBD2
CDR3aa: CASSWAGTSGTDTQYF
CDR3nt: TGTGCCAGCAGCTGGGCCGGGACTAGCGGCACAGATACGCAGTATTTT

j_gene: TRBJ2-1
abundance: .
v_gene: TRBV28
len: 16
d_gene: .
CDR3aa: CASSFGFGQRYNEQFF
CDR3nt: TGTGCCAGCAGTTTTGGTTTTGGACAGAGATACAATGAGCAGTTCTTC

j_gene: TRBJ2-5
abundance: .
v_gene: TRBV30
len: 15
d_gene: TRBD1
CDR3aa: CAWSGADRGGETQYF
CDR3nt: TGTGCCTGGAGTGGAGCGGACAGGGGTGGCGAGACCCAGTACTTC

j_gene: TRBJ1-5
abundance: .
v_gene: TRBV7-8
len: 14
d_gene: TRBD1
CDR3aa: CASSRDRGLQPQHF
CDR3nt: TGTGCCAGCAGCAGAGACAGGGGACTTCAGCCCCAGCATTTT

j_gene: TRBJ1-1
abundance: .
v_gene: TRBV15
len: 12
d_gene: .
CDR3aa: CATVGRGTEAFF
CDR3nt: TGTGCCACCGTTGGGAGGGGAACTGAAGCTTTCTTT

j_gene: TRBJ2-1
abundance: .
v_gene: TRBV24-1
len: 16
d_gene: TRBD2
CDR3aa: CATSDQTSGPHNEQFF
CDR3nt: TGTGCCACCAGTGATCAGACTAGCGGACCTCACAATGAGCAGTTCTTC

j_gene: TRBJ1-6
abundance: .
v_gene: TRBV13
len: 12
d_gene: .
CDR3aa: CASRARNSPLHF
CDR3nt: TGTGCCAGCAGAGCCCGGAATTCACCCCTCCACTTT

j_gene: TRBJ1-6
abundance: .
v_gene: TRBV6-5
len: 15
d_gene: TRBD1
CDR3aa: CACGTANTYNSPLHF
CDR3nt: TGTGCCTGCGGGACAGCAAATACTTATAATTCACCCCTCCACTTT

j_gene: TRBJ2-3
abundance: few
v_gene: TRBV4-1
len: 18
d_gene: TRBD1
CDR3aa: CASSGQGEFGESTDTQYF
CDR3nt: TGCGCCAGCAGCGGACAGGGGGAGTTCGGTGAGAGCACAGATACGCAGTATTTT

j_gene: TRBJ1-1
abundance: once
v_gene: TRBV28
len: 17
d_gene: .
CDR3aa: CASSPTGRGRMNTEAFF
CDR3nt: TGTGCCAGCAGCCCTACCGGGCGGGGGCGGATGAACACTGAAGCTTTCTTT

j_gene: TRBJ1-1
abundance: .
v_gene: TRBV11-3
len: 13
d_gene: .
CDR3aa: CASSLWQNTEAFF
CDR3nt: TGTGCCAGCAGCCTCTGGCAGAACACTGAAGCTTTCTTT

j_gene: TRBJ1-6
abundance: few
v_gene: TRBV27
len: 16
d_gene: .
CDR3aa: CASSLRQSSYNSPLHF
CDR3nt: TGTGCCAGCAGCCTCAGACAGAGCTCCTATAATTCACCCCTCCACTTT

j_gene: TRBJ1-1
abundance: few
v_gene: TRBV2
len: 14
d_gene: .
CDR3aa: CASSGQGKGTEAFF
CDR3nt: TGTGCCAGCAGCGGCCAGGGGAAAGGCACTGAAGCTTTCTTT

j_gene: TRBJ1-6
abundance: .
v_gene: TRBV7-2
len: 13
d_gene: .
CDR3aa: CASGSSGDSPLHF
CDR3nt: TGTGCCAGCGGCAGTTCGGGTGATTCACCCCTCCACTTT

j_gene: TRBJ1-2
abundance: .
v_gene: TRBV12-3/TRBV12-4
len: 13
d_gene: TRBD1
CDR3aa: CASSMDRWRGYTF
CDR3nt: TGTGCCAGCAGCATGGACAGGTGGCGCGGCTACACCTTC

j_gene: TRBJ2-1
abundance: .
v_gene: TRBV28
len: 16
d_gene: TRBD2
CDR3aa: CASSGIERGSYNEQFF
CDR3nt: TGTGCCAGCAGTGGGATAGAGCGGGGCTCCTACAATGAGCAGTTCTTC

j_gene: TRBJ2-1
abundance: .
v_gene: TRBV28
len: 13
d_gene: TRBD2
CDR3aa: CASSRGGYNEQFF
CDR3nt: TGTGCCAGCAGCCGGGGGGGTTACAATGAGCAGTTCTTC

j_gene: TRBJ2-2
abundance: .
v_gene: TRBV10-3
len: 14
d_gene: TRBD2
CDR3aa: CAIRLAGDTGELFF
CDR3nt: TGTGCCATTCGACTAGCGGGAGACACCGGGGAGCTGTTTTTT

j_gene: TRBJ2-3
abundance: .
v_gene: TRBV19
len: 16
d_gene: TRBD1
CDR3aa: CASSARDRGLTDTQYF
CDR3nt: TGTGCCAGTAGTGCCCGGGACAGGGGGCTGACAGATACGCAGTATTTT

j_gene: TRBJ2-7
abundance: .
v_gene: TRBV19
len: 15
d_gene: TRBD2
CDR3aa: CASSTIAGGSSEQYF
CDR3nt: TGTGCCAGTAGTACTATAGCGGGAGGGTCGTCCGAGCAGTACTTC

j_gene: TRBJ2-3
abundance: .
v_gene: TRBV5-1
len: 14
d_gene: TRBD2
CDR3aa: CASRREENTDTQYF
CDR3nt: TGCGCCAGCAGACGGGAGGAGAACACAGATACGCAGTATTTT

j_gene: TRBJ1-2
abundance: .
v_gene: TRBV12-3/TRBV12-4
len: 13
d_gene: .
CDR3aa: CASSSAITGGYTF
CDR3nt: TGTGCCAGCAGTTCCGCTATAACGGGGGGCTACACCTTC

j_gene: TRBJ2-5
abundance: .
v_gene: TRBV24-1
len: 15
d_gene: .
CDR3aa: CATSDATGFGETQYF
CDR3nt: TGTGCCACCAGTGATGCCACAGGGTTTGGAGAGACCCAGTACTTC

j_gene: TRBJ2-1
abundance: .
v_gene: TRBV2
len: 14
d_gene: TRBD2
CDR3aa: CASSDEAGGREQFF
CDR3nt: TGTGCCAGCAGTGATGAAGCGGGGGGGCGTGAGCAGTTCTTC

j_gene: TRBJ1-5
abundance: .
v_gene: TRBV7-2
len: 14
d_gene: .
CDR3aa: CASSLRGSYQPQHF
CDR3nt: TGTGCCAGCAGCCTAAGAGGCAGTTATCAGCCCCAGCATTTT

j_gene: TRBJ2-7
abundance: .
v_gene: TRBV29-1
len: 14
d_gene: .
CDR3aa: CSVEDREVGYEQYF
CDR3nt: TGCAGCGTTGAAGACAGGGAGGTCGGTTACGAGCAGTACTTC

j_gene: TRBJ1-2
abundance: once
v_gene: TRBV18
len: 17
d_gene: .
CDR3aa: CASSPDSFYASRYGYTF
CDR3nt: TGTGCCAGCTCACCCGACAGTTTCTACGCCTCTAGATATGGCTACACCTTC

j_gene: TRBJ2-7
abundance: .
v_gene: TRBV6-5
len: 13
d_gene: TRBD2
CDR3aa: CASSYLGGNEQYF
CDR3nt: TGTGCCAGCAGTTACCTGGGGGGGAACGAGCAGTACTTC

j_gene: TRBJ1-6
abundance: .
v_gene: TRBV5-4
len: 14
d_gene: .
CDR3aa: CASNPAGPNSPLHF
CDR3nt: TGTGCCAGCAACCCTGCGGGACCGAATTCACCCCTCCACTTT

j_gene: TRBJ1-3
abundance: .
v_gene: TRBV5-6
len: 15
d_gene: .
CDR3aa: CASSLQGRSGNTIYF
CDR3nt: TGTGCCAGCAGCTTGCAGGGGCGCTCTGGAAACACCATATATTTT

j_gene: TRBJ2-2
abundance: .
v_gene: TRBV5-4
len: 17
d_gene: TRBD2
CDR3aa: CASSSRRAGVGTGELFF
CDR3nt: TGTGCCAGCAGCTCCCGGAGGGCGGGAGTGGGCACCGGGGAGCTGTTTTTT

j_gene: TRBJ1-5
abundance: few
v_gene: TRBV7-2
len: 14
d_gene: .
CDR3aa: CASSLRQGNQPQHF
CDR3nt: TGTGCCAGCAGCTTACGCCAGGGGAATCAGCCCCAGCATTTT

j_gene: TRBJ1-5
abundance: .
v_gene: TRBV10-1
len: 14
d_gene: TRBD1
CDR3aa: CASRPGQRDQPQHF
CDR3nt: TGCGCCAGCAGACCGGGACAGCGGGATCAGCCCCAGCATTTT

j_gene: TRBJ2-3
abundance: .
v_gene: TRBV28
len: 16
d_gene: .
CDR3aa: CASSFRLGPSTDTQYF
CDR3nt: TGTGCCAGCAGTTTCCGACTCGGCCCTAGCACAGATACGCAGTATTTT

j_gene: TRBJ2-7
abundance: .
v_gene: TRBV19
len: 14
d_gene: TRBD2
CDR3aa: CASSLQGGRGEQYF
CDR3nt: TGTGCCAGTAGTTTGCAGGGAGGGAGAGGCGAGCAGTACTTC

j_gene: TRBJ2-7
abundance: .
v_gene: TRBV18
len: 12
d_gene: .
CDR3aa: CASSGGRGEQYF
CDR3nt: TGTGCCAGCTCAGGCGGTCGGGGGGAGCAGTACTTC

j_gene: TRBJ2-7
abundance: .
v_gene: TRBV10-3
len: 14
d_gene: .
CDR3aa: CAIGQGLGSYEQYF
CDR3nt: TGTGCCATCGGGCAGGGGCTAGGGTCCTACGAGCAGTACTTC

j_gene: TRBJ1-2
abundance: .
v_gene: TRBV12-3/TRBV12-4
len: 13
d_gene: TRBD1
CDR3aa: CASRKGQNYGYTF
CDR3nt: TGTGCCAGCAGAAAGGGACAGAACTATGGCTACACCTTC

j_gene: TRBJ2-5
abundance: .
v_gene: TRBV11-2
len: 17
d_gene: TRBD2
CDR3aa: CASSLDRRLAGEETQYF
CDR3nt: TGTGCCAGCAGCTTAGATAGAAGGCTAGCGGGAGAAGAGACCCAGTACTTC

j_gene: TRBJ2-7
abundance: .
v_gene: TRBV5-4
len: 16
d_gene: TRBD2
CDR3aa: CASSLDGRAGGYEQYF
CDR3nt: TGTGCCAGCAGCTTGGACGGTCGAGCGGGAGGATACGAGCAGTACTTC

j_gene: TRBJ2-2
abundance: .
v_gene: TRBV5-4
len: 14
d_gene: .
CDR3aa: CASSFRESTGELFF
CDR3nt: TGTGCCAGCAGCTTTAGGGAGTCCACCGGGGAGCTGTTTTTT

j_gene: TRBJ2-7
abundance: once
v_gene: TRBV5-4
len: 14
d_gene: TRBD1
CDR3aa: CASSFGTDTYEQYF
CDR3nt: TGTGCCAGCAGCTTCGGGACAGATACCTACGAGCAGTACTTC

j_gene: TRBJ2-5
abundance: .
v_gene: TRBV28
len: 17
d_gene: TRBD2
CDR3aa: CASSLLGTSGGGETQYF
CDR3nt: TGTGCCAGCAGTTTATTAGGGACTAGCGGAGGGGGAGAGACCCAGTACTTC

j_gene: TRBJ2-3
abundance: .
v_gene: TRBV4-3
len: 14
d_gene: TRBD1
CDR3aa: CASSQVDRADTQYF
CDR3nt: TGCGCCAGCAGCCAGGTCGACAGGGCGGATACGCAGTATTTT

j_gene: TRBJ2-7
abundance: .
v_gene: TRBV5-4
len: 13
d_gene: TRBD1
CDR3aa: CASSHPDRQEQYF
CDR3nt: TGTGCCAGCAGCCATCCGGACAGGCAAGAGCAGTACTTC